This T cell receptor (beta chain) appears in the sequencing data of a study of cytomegalovirus exposure and HLA in healthy donors. Study-level background: About 85 million unique TCR sequences came from HLA-typed donors in an early release.

The PCR had 60 Vbeta and 13 Jbeta primers. The method was immunoSEQ multiplex PCR; TCRdb's version includes in-frame clones alone and lacks a portion of them. The sample totals 120,000 to 150,000 clones. On this clone: Antigen specificity is unknown.

The CDR3 is made up of 15 amino acids. V lost 2 bases to trimming and J lost 6 bases; unmatched junction nucleotides: 9. The germline gives CDR1 LNHDA, CDR2 SQIVND (reference sequence). Study-wide findings and caveats: Common viral pathogens seemed, in a later analysis, to connect with several of the most significant clusters. Confirmation in vitro established that a few CMV-associated chains were specific for CMV antigens. Within the data, a cluster of highly shared sequence variants was likely a sequencing artifact.

The clonotype was recovered from a woman between 18 and 29 years old in good health and CMV-seronegative. This rearrangement joins TRBV19 to TRBJ1-1; 7 positions agree with TRBD1. Sequences were obtained from PBMCs. In DNA, the CDR3 is TGTGCCAGTAGTATAAGGTGGCAGGGGGTGGCTGAAGCTTTCTTT. It translates to CASSIRWQGVAEAFF.